Only a few counts were recorded for the clone carrying this T cell receptor (beta chain). Only one base separates this from a far larger clonotype, so it likely reflects a read error. Other DNA sequences within the sample encode an identical CDR3. Germline CDR1 is SGHTA and CDR2 is FQGTGA. Trimming took 2 bases from V and 0 from J, leaving 4 bases between them. The CDR3 contains 13 residues. HIV-negative, healthy adults without recent acute infections or vaccinations were the donors. This sample was taken from a study of shared clonotypes between healthy human individuals. Sequenced by immunoSEQ multiplex PCR; TCRdb stores in-frame clones only, minus some. Of 550,000 to 600,000 clones detected, around 81% appear once; the ten largest clones hold 12%.

This chain uses TRBV7-3 with TRBJ1-1; D remains ambiguous. The sample comprised PBMCs. The receptor comes from a woman aged 40 to 55 in good health. Some clones in this sample may be carry-over from other donors' samples. This chain's CDR3 is CASSLDLNTEAFF. CDR3 in DNA: TGTGCCAGCAGCTTAGACCTGAACACTGAAGCTTTCTTT.